The next 9 T cell receptor beta chains were all read from a single sample in a study of T cells after yellow fever vaccination. TCRdb re-derived calls from the 5' RACE reads in MiXCR, one entry per CDR3 protein. The repertoire consists of 150,000 to 200,000 distinct CDR3 sequences, with about 6% occurring once and the leading ten covering 2.9%. The material sequenced was CD4+ T cells sorted from PBMCs, taken on the day of the first yellow fever vaccination. The source is a man aged 18 to 30 who received the YFV17D yellow fever vaccine.

This clonotype was seen many times. The V call is TRBV6-5, the J call TRBJ2-1; TRBD2 matches 7 bases. CDR3 size: 14 residues. Germline V gives CDR1 MNHEY, CDR2 SVGAGI. The junction had 9 bases not matched to a gene; V was cut back by 6 bases and J by 7 bases. CDR3 sequence reads: CASRGTGTKNEQFF. The CDR3 region has the DNA TGTGCCAGCAGGGGGACCGGGACTAAAAATGAGCAGTTCTTC.

This clonotype was seen a few times. The chain joins TRBV12-3 or TRBV12-4 to TRBJ1-5, with D possibly being TRBD1 (5 bases). This CDR3 is built from 16 residues. V lost 4 bases, J lost 1 base, and 14 bases lay in between. The CDR3 DNA reads as TGTGCCAGCAGTTCCCGGGCAGGGATAAGCAATCAGCCCCAGCATTTT. Its translation is CASSSRAGISNQPQHF.

About this clonotype: A much larger clone sits a single nucleotide away, making a read error possible. This rearrangement joins TRBV12-3 or TRBV12-4 to TRBJ2-3, with a possible D match to TRBD2 (5 bases). The CDR3 totals 13 residues. V gave up 4 bases and J gave up 6 bases, with 11 bases separating them. Here the CDR3 DNA reads TGTGCCAGCAGTTACCAGAGGGCCGATACGCAGTATTTT. Translating gives CASSYQRADTQYF.

This clonotype was recorded once. The V call is TRBV20-1, the J call TRBJ1-6; TRBD1 might be the D (6 bases). Germline V gene data show CDR1 as DFQATT and CDR2 as SNEGSKA (reference sequence). The CDR3 is made up of 13 amino acids. Deletions cut 3 bases from V and 7 bases from J, with 10 bases between. CDR3 loop: CSASRDINSPLHF. The CDR3 DNA is TGCAGTGCTAGCCGGGACATCAATTCACCCCTCCACTTT.

The table lists this clonotype with a few counts. V is TRBV4-1 and J is TRBJ2-1; a possible D gene is TRBD2 (6 bases). V was pared by 2 bases and J by 0 bases, with 8 bases between. Germline-derived CDR1 and CDR2 are MGHRA and YSYEKL. This CDR3 region has 15 residues. Written as DNA, the CDR3 is TGCGCCAGCAGCCAAAGGGGAGGCTCCTACAATGAGCAGTTCTTC. Its translation: CASSQRGGSYNEQFF.

The DNA for the CDR3 is TGCGCCAGCAGCCAGATTGGACTAGCGAGCACAGATACGCAGTATTTT. It translates to CASSQIGLASTDTQYF. This chain joins TRBV4-3 and TRBJ2-3, with 9 positions matching TRBD2. Germline values: CDR1 LGHNA, CDR2 YSLEER. Trimming took 3 bases from V and 0 from J; bases not matched to a gene: 4. CDR3 length: 16 amino acids.

The rearrangement uses TRBV30 and TRBJ1-2; 9 bases agree with TRBD1. CDR3 length: 15 amino acids. Trimming cost V 3 bases and J 4 bases; bases outside gene matches: 9. Germline values: CDR1 GTSNPN, CDR2 SVGIG (reference sequence). The CDR3 sequence: CAWRGTGLHGYGYTF. CDR3 bases: TGTGCCTGGAGGGGGACAGGGCTCCACGGCTATGGCTACACCTTC. Looking up the rest from reference TRBV30 and TRBJ1-2 gives the full variable domain: SQTIHQWPATLVQPVGSPLSLECTVEGTSNPNLYWYRQAAGRGLQLLFYSVGIGQISSEVPQNLSASRPQDRQFILSSKKLLLSDSGFYLCAWRGTGLHGYGYTFGSGTRLTVV.

This clonotype has ten or more counts. The chain combines TRBV29-1 with TRBJ1-1, with D maybe TRBD1 (5 bases). This CDR3 is built from 10 residues. CDR1 is SQVTM and CDR2 is ANQGSEA in the germline V gene. V was pared by 4 bases and J by 8 bases, with 8 bases between. This chain's CDR3 is CSVGDGEAFF. As DNA, the CDR3 is TGCAGCGTTGGGGACGGCGAAGCTTTCTTT.

The CDR3 DNA sequence: TGTGCCAGCAAGAAGGGACAAGAGACCCAGTACTTC. As protein: CASKKGQETQYF. The V call is TRBV5-4, the J call TRBJ2-5; no definite D call. This CDR3 contains 12 residues. Between the trimmed V and J ends, which lost 6 bases and 2 bases, there was a span of 8 bases. Germline lookup yields CDR1 SGHNT and CDR2 YYREEE (reference sequence).